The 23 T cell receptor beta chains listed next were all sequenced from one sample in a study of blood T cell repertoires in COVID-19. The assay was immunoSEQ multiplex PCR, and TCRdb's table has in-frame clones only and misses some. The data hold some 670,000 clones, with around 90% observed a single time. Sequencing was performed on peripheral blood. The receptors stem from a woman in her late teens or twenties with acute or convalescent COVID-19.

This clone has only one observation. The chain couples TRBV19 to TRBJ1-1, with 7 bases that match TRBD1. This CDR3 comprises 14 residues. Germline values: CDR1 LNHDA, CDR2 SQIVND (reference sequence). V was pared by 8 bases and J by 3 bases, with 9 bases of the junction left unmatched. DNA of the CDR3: TGTGCCAGTCCTACAGGGGATGGGGACACTGAAGCTTTCTTT. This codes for CASPTGDGDTEAFF.

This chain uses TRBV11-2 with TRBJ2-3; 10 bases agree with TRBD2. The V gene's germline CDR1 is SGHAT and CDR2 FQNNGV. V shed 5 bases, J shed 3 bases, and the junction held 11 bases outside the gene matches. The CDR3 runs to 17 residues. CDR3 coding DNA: TGTGCCAGCAGCCCAGAGGGTAGCGGGGGGATAACAGATACGCAGTATTTT. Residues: CASSPEGSGGITDTQYF.

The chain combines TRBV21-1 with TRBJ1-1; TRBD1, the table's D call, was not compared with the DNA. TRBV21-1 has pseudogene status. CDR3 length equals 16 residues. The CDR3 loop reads CASSSRTGRANTEAFF. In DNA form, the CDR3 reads TGTGCCAGCAGCAGCCGGACAGGCCGGGCGAACACTGAAGCTTTCTTT.

CDR3 sequence reads: CASRGRQLVGMNTEAFF. CDR3 in DNA: TGTGCCAGCAGAGGTCGACAGTTAGTCGGTATGAACACTGAAGCTTTCTTT. The chain employs TRBV27 and TRBJ1-1; maybe TRBD1 (5 bases). Germline V gives CDR1 MNHEY, CDR2 SMNVEV (reference sequence). The CDR3 covers 17 residues. V lost 6 bases and J lost 0, with 20 bases in between.

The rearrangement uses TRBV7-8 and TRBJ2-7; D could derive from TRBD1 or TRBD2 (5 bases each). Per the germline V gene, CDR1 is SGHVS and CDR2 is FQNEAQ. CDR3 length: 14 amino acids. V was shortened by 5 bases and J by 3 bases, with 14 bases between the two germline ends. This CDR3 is CASSRGEKYYEQYF. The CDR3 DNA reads TGTGCCAGCAGCCGAGGGGAGAAATACTACGAGCAGTACTTC.

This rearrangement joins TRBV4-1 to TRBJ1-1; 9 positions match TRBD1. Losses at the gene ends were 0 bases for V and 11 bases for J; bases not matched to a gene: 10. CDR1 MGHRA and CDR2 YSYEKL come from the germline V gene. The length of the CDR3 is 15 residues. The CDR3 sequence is CASSQDFGDRVGAFF. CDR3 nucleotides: TGCGCCAGCAGCCAAGATTTCGGGGACAGGGTCGGCGCTTTCTTT.

The CDR3 DNA sequence: TGTGCCAGCACCACGGACAGGGGTTCTAACGAGCAGTACTTC. This codes for CASTTDRGSNEQYF. The gene calls are TRBV7-2 and TRBJ2-7, with 9 bases lining up with TRBD1. Germline CDR1 and CDR2: SGHTA and FQGNSA. J gave up 5 bases and V 7 bases, and 9 bases lay outside the gene matches. The CDR3 extends over 14 amino acids.

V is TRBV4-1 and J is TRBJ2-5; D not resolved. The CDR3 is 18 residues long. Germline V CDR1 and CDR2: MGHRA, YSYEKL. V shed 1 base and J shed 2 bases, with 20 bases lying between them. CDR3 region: CASSQVPPLAPTQETQYF. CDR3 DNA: TGCGCCAGCAGCCAAGTACCTCCGCTGGCTCCGACTCAAGAGACCCAGTACTTC.

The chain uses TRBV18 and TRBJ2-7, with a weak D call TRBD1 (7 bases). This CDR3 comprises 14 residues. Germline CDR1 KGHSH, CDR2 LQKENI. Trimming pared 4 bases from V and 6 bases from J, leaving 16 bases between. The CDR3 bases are TGTGCCAGCTCACTAGGCAGGGGGGTAGGCGAGCAGTACTTC. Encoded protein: CASSLGRGVGEQYF.

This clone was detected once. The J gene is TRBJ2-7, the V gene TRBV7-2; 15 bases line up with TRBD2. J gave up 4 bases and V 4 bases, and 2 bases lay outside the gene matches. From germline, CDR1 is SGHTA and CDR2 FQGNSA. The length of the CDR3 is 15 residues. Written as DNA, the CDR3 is TGTGCCAGCAGCTCCGGGACTAGCGGGGGGTACGAGCAGTACTTC. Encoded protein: CASSSGTSGGYEQYF. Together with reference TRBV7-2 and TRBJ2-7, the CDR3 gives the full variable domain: GAGVSQSPSNKVTEKGKDVELRCDPISGHTALYWYRQSLGQGLEFLIYFQGNSAPDKSGLPSDRFSAERTGGSVSTLTIQRTQQEDSAVYLCASSSGTSGGYEQYFGPGTRLTVT.

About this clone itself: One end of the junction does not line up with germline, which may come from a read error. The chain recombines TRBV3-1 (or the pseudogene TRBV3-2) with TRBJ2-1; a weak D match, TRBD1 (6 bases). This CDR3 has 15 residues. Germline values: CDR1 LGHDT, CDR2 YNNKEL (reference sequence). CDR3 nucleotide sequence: TGTGTCAGCAGCCAAGACGGGGACATATACAATGAGCAGTTCTTC. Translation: CVSSQDGDIYNEQFF.

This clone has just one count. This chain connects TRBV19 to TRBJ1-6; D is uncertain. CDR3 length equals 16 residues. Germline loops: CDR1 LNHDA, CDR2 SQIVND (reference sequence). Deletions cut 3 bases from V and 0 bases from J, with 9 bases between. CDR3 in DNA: TGTGCCAGTAGTATCAGGCCGAGCTCCTATAATTCACCCCTCCACTTT. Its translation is CASSIRPSSYNSPLHF.

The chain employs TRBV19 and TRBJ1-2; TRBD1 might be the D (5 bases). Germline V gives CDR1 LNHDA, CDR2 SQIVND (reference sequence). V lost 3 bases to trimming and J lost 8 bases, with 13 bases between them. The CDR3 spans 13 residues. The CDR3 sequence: CASSMNQGRGYTF. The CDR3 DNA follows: TGTGCCAGTAGTATGAACCAGGGCCGAGGCTACACCTTC.

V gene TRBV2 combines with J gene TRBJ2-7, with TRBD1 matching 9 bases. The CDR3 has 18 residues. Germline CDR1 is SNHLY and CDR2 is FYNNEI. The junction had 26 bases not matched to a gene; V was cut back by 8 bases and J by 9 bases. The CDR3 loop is CASHRTGATGTQPHGQYF. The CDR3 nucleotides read TGTGCCAGCCATCGGACAGGGGCAACCGGGACTCAACCTCATGGGCAGTACTTC. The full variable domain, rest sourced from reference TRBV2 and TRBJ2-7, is EPEVTQTPSHQVTQMGQEVILRCVPISNHLYFYWYRQILGQKVEFLVSFYNNEISEKSEIFDDQFSVERPDGSNFTLKIRSTKLEDSAMYFCASHRTGATGTQPHGQYFGPGTRLTVT.

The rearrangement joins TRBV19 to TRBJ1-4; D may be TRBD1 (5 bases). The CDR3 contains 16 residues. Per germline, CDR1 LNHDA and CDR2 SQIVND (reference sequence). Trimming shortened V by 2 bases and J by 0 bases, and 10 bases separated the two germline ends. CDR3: CASSIRQSATNEKLFF. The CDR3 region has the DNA TGTGCCAGTAGTATAAGACAGAGTGCAACTAATGAAAAACTGTTTTTT.

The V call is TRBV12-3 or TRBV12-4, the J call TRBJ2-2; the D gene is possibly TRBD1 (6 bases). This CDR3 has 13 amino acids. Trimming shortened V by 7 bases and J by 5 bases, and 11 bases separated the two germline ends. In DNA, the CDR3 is TGTGCCAGCAAAAAACAGGGAACCGGGGAGCTGTTTTTT. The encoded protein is CASKKQGTGELFF.

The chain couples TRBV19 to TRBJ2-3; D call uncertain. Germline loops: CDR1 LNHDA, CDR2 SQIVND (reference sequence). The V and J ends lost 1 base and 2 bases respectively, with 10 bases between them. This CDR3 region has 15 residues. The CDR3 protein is CASSIVSQNTDTQYF. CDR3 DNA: TGTGCCAGTAGTATAGTTAGCCAGAACACAGATACGCAGTATTTT. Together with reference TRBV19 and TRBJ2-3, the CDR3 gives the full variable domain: DGGITQSPKYLFRKEGQNVTLSCEQNLNHDAMYWYRQDPGQGLRLIYYSQIVNDFQKGDIAEGYSVSREKKESFPLTVTSAQKNPTAFYLCASSIVSQNTDTQYFGPGTRLTVL.

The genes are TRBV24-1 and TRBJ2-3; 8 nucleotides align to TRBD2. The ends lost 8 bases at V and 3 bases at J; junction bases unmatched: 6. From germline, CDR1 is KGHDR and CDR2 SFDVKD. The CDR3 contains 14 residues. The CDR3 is CATTTSGRTDTQYF. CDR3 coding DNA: TGTGCCACCACTACTAGCGGTCGTACAGATACGCAGTATTTT.

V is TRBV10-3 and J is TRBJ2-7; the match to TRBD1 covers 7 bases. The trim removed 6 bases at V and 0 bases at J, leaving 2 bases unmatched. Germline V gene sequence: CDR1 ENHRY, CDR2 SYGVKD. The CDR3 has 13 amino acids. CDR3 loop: CAISGQVSYEQYF. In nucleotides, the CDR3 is TGTGCCATCAGCGGACAGGTCTCCTACGAGCAGTACTTC.

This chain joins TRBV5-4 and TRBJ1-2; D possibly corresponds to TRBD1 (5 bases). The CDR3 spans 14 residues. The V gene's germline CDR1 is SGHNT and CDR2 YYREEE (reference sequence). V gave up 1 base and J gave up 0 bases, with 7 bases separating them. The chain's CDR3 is CASSLTGTNYGYTF. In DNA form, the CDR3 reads TGTGCCAGCAGCTTGACAGGAACTAACTATGGCTACACCTTC.

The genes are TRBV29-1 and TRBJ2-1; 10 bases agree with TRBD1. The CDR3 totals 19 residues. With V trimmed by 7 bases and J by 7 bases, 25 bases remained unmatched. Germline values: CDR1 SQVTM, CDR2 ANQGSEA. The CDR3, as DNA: TGCAGCGCCGACCTTAGGGGACAGGGGAAATGGGGTTTGCAAAATGAGCAGTTCTTC. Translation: CSADLRGQGKWGLQNEQFF.

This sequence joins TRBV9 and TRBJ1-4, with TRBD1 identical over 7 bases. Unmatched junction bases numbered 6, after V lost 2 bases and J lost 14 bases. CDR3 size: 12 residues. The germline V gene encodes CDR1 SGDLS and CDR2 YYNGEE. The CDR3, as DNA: TGTGCCAGCAGCGTGGCGACAGGGCAGCTGTTTTTT. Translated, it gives CASSVATGQLFF. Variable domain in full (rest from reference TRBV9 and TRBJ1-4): DSGVTQTPKHLITATGQRVTLRCSPRSGDLSVYWYQQSLDQGLQFLIQYYNGEERAKGNILERFSAQQFPDLHSELNLSSLELGDSALYFCASSVATGQLFFGSGTQLSVL.

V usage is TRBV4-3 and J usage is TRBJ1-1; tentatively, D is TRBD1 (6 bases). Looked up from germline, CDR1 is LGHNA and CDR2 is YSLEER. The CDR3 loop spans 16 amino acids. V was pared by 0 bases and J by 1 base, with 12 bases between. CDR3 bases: TGCGCCAGCAGCCAAGATAGGGGGGGAAGGAACACTGAAGCTTTCTTT. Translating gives CASSQDRGGRNTEAFF.